This T cell receptor (beta chain) came from a study of T cell changes during pregnancy in multiple sclerosis. Sequencing used immunoSEQ multiplex PCR; TCRdb keeps in-frame clones, though not all of them. Here the sample spans tens of thousands of clones, under 95% being singletons. The CDR3 is 15 amino acids. The V gene end was trimmed by 4 bases and the J gene end by 3 bases; junction bases not matched to a gene: 3. CDR1 is LGHNA and CDR2 is YNFKEQ in the germline V gene. This clone was picked up a small number of times. J is TRBJ2-1 and V is TRBV4-2; TRBD2 matches 10 bases. This TCR was sampled from a female donor with multiple sclerosis, enrolled in a pregnancy study. The starting material was CD8+ T cells from peripheral blood mononuclear cells, obtained in the third trimester of pregnancy. CDR3 protein: CASSPGLADYNEQFF. The CDR3 nucleotides read TGTGCCAGCAGCCCCGGACTAGCGGACTACAATGAGCAGTTCTTC.